The 2 T cell receptor beta chains presented below share a single source sample, sequenced in a study of T cell repertoires in cytomegalovirus infection. MiXCR, applied by TCRdb to the reads, yields one record per CDR3 protein. This repertoire shows some 50,000 distinct CDR3 sequences, 20% to 25% found once; its top ten account for roughly 90%. The antigens of these receptors remain unknown. The source material was CD8+ T cells from cultured PBMCs, sampled from culture after CMV antigen stimulation. These receptors were obtained from a human donor in good health (CMV status not recorded). Some clones in this sample may be carry-over from other donors' samples.

The chain carries TRBV4-2 and TRBJ2-5; 7 bases align to TRBD1. CDR1 and CDR2 from the germline V gene are LGHNA and YNFKEQ. The CDR3 loop spans 16 amino acids. The junction had 7 bases not matched to a gene; V was cut back by 1 base and J by 2 bases. Written as DNA, the CDR3 is TGTGCCAGCAGCCAAGCCGGACAGGAGCCTCAAGAGACCCAGTACTTC. Translation gives CASSQAGQEPQETQYF.

The chain uses TRBV7-8 and TRBJ2-1; D unresolved. Germline assignment: CDR1 SGHVS and CDR2 FQNEAQ. This CDR3 spans 11 amino acids. Trimming left V 4 bases short and J 6 bases short, with 4 bases between. This CDR3 is CASSYTNEQFF. CDR3 sequence (DNA): TGTGCCAGCAGCTATACCAATGAGCAGTTCTTC. Supplemented by reference TRBV7-8 and TRBJ2-1, the full variable domain reads GAGVSQSPRYKVAKRGQDVALRCDPISGHVSLFWYQQALGQGPEFLTYFQNEAQLDKSGLPSDRFFAERPEGSVSTLKIQRTQQEDSAVYLCASSYTNEQFFGPGTRLTVL.